Listed below are T cell receptor beta chains from one sample, sequenced in a study of CD8 T cells in ankylosing spondylitis. TCRdb fed the 5' RACE reads into MiXCR, producing one record per CDR3 protein. The data show some 180,000 distinct CDR3 sequences, roughly 20% seen once. The sequenced sample consisted of blood, either unsorted or a sorted T cell fraction (not recorded which). Every receptor here comes from a male donor under 30 with ankylosing spondylitis or in good health (not recorded which). The CDR3 runs from the conserved cysteine through the conserved F or W. The D gene is left open where the match is weak. Clone size is shown for a subset of rows, as once, few, many or a class of expanded clone.

>TRBV21-1|TRBJ2-1|many|-|17
CASSRTQLAGGYNEQFF
TGTGCCAGCAGCCGAACTCAACTAGCGGGAGGTTACAATGAGCAGTTCTTC
>TRBV7-9|TRBJ1-1|many|TRBD1|15
CAGDRGGLRDTEAFF
TGTGCCGGGGACAGGGGAGGGTTAAGGGACACTGAAGCTTTCTTT
>TRBV24-1|TRBJ2-1|-|TRBD2|18
CATSDFSGTSGTYNEQFF
TGTGCCACCAGTGATTTTTCGGGGACTAGCGGAACCTACAATGAGCAGTTCTTC
>TRBV9|TRBJ2-7|many|TRBD2|16
CASSLGGGLATDEQYF
TGTGCCAGCAGCCTTGGGGGGGGACTAGCGACCGACGAGCAGTACTTC
>TRBV7-3|TRBJ2-3|many|TRBD2|18
CASSPGTSGQSLTDTQYF
TGTGCCAGCAGCCCCGGGACTAGCGGGCAAAGCCTCACAGATACGCAGTATTTT
>TRBV7-2|TRBJ2-1|many|-|17
CASSSGMRRSSYNEQFF
TGTGCCAGCAGCTCCGGCATGCGGAGGTCATCCTACAATGAGCAGTTCTTC
>TRBV6-4|TRBJ2-1|-|-|13
CASSELRGGEQFF
TGTGCCAGCAGTGAGCTCAGGGGGGGTGAGCAGTTCTTC
>TRBV10-3|TRBJ2-2|many|-|15
CAISESSGNTGELFF
TGTGCCATCAGTGAGTCTTCGGGGAACACCGGGGAGCTGTTTTTT
>TRBV4-1|TRBJ1-5|many|-|14
CASSSGMSNQPQHF
TGCGCCAGCAGCAGCGGCATGTCTAATCAGCCCCAGCATTTT
>TRBV28|TRBJ1-3|many|TRBD1|15
CASQNTGVGGNTIYF
TGTGCCAGCCAGAATACAGGGGTGGGTGGAAACACCATATATTTT
>TRBV20-1|TRBJ1-2|many|-|13
CSARDTRDYGYTF
TGCAGTGCTAGAGATACGAGGGACTATGGCTACACCTTC
>TRBV12-3/TRBV12-4|TRBJ1-3|many|-|13
CASTIDGRNTIYF
TGTGCCAGCACCATAGACGGACGAAACACCATATATTTT
>TRBV29-1|TRBJ2-1|few|-|10
CSVVRVEQFF
TGCAGCGTTGTACGAGTAGAGCAGTTCTTC
>TRBV6-2/TRBV6-3|TRBJ2-1|-|-|12
CASSYTLDEQFF
TGTGCCAGCAGTTACACCCTGGATGAGCAGTTCTTC
>TRBV9|TRBJ2-2|many|-|15
CASSVASPGTGELFF
TGTGCCAGCAGCGTAGCTTCCCCGGGCACCGGGGAGCTGTTTTTT
>TRBV5-4|TRBJ2-3|many|TRBD2|17
CASSRRASGIETDTQYF
TGTGCCAGCAGCCGCCGGGCTAGCGGGATAGAAACAGATACGCAGTATTTT
>TRBV6-1|TRBJ2-2|many|TRBD1|15
CASSLIQGVAGELFF
TGTGCCAGCAGTTTAATACAGGGGGTCGCCGGGGAGCTGTTTTTT
>TRBV7-9|TRBJ2-2|many|-|12
CASSFGAGELFF
TGTGCCAGCAGCTTCGGGGCCGGGGAGCTGTTTTTT
>TRBV5-1|TRBJ2-4|many|TRBD1|14
CASSSTGGVSIQYF
TGCGCCAGCAGCTCGACAGGGGGAGTGAGCATTCAGTACTTC
>TRBV2|TRBJ2-1|many|TRBD2|15
CASRVSGRGDNEQFF
TGTGCCAGCAGGGTTAGCGGGAGGGGGGACAATGAGCAGTTCTTC
>TRBV29-1|TRBJ1-2|-|TRBD1|12
CSVERTGYGYTF
TGCAGCGTTGAAAGGACAGGCTATGGCTACACCTTC
>TRBV20-1|TRBJ2-1|few|-|12
CSARDEAGEQFF
TGCAGTGCTCGGGACGAGGCCGGTGAGCAGTTCTTC
>TRBV7-6|TRBJ2-7|many|TRBD1|17
CASSLSAIQGSSYEQYF
TGTGCCAGCAGCTTGAGCGCTATACAGGGGAGCTCCTACGAGCAGTACTTC
>TRBV29-1|TRBJ2-3|-|-|12
CSVAVSPDTQYF
TGCAGCGTTGCAGTTAGCCCAGATACGCAGTATTTT
>TRBV4-2|TRBJ2-7|few|TRBD2|17
CASSQSTSGRMTYEQYF
TGTGCCAGCAGCCAGTCTACTAGCGGGAGGATGACCTACGAGCAGTACTTC
>TRBV4-1|TRBJ2-3|many|TRBD2|16
CASSRGTSGEEDTQYF
TGCGCCAGCAGCCGAGGGACTAGCGGGGAGGAGGATACGCAGTATTTT
>TRBV20-1|TRBJ2-1|many|-|13
CSARGPGWNEQFF
TGCAGTGCTAGAGGGCCGGGGTGGAATGAGCAGTTCTTC
>TRBV28|TRBJ2-1|many|-|16
CASSSLLRTHYNEQFF
TGTGCCAGCAGTTCCCTCTTGAGGACTCACTACAATGAGCAGTTCTTC
>TRBV11-2|TRBJ2-1|many|-|15
CASSERRGAGNEQFF
TGTGCCAGCAGCGAGCGACGGGGCGCAGGCAATGAGCAGTTCTTC
>TRBV6-5|TRBJ2-7|many|-|14
CASSPERSSYEQYF
TGTGCCAGCAGTCCCGAGAGGAGCTCCTACGAGCAGTACTTC
>TRBV18|TRBJ2-4|many|-|16
CASSPVGVVAKNIQYF
TGTGCCAGCTCACCAGTCGGCGTCGTAGCCAAAAACATTCAGTACTTC
>TRBV20-1|TRBJ1-3|few|-|11
CSARSGNTIYF
TGCAGTGCCAGATCTGGAAACACCATATATTTT
>TRBV29-1|TRBJ2-7|-|TRBD1|13
CSVLADRGYEQYF
TGCAGCGTTTTAGCGGACAGGGGCTACGAGCAGTACTTC
>TRBV11-2|TRBJ2-3|many|-|15
CASSLSGAPTDTQYF
TGTGCCAGCAGCTTGAGTGGGGCGCCAACAGATACGCAGTATTTT
>TRBV7-2|TRBJ2-2|-|-|16
CASSFGGETRAGELFF
TGTGCCAGCAGCTTTGGTGGGGAGACTAGGGCCGGGGAGCTGTTTTTT
>TRBV29-1|TRBJ2-1|-|TRBD2|16
CSVDVVASGIYNEQFF
TGCAGCGTTGACGTTGTTGCTAGCGGGATCTACAATGAGCAGTTCTTC
>TRBV29-1|TRBJ1-1|few|-|12
CSVGPELGEAFF
TGCAGCGTGGGGCCAGAGCTTGGTGAAGCTTTCTTT
>TRBV11-3|TRBJ2-1|-|-|13
CASSGTRSDEQFF
TGTGCCAGCAGCGGGACCAGAAGTGATGAGCAGTTCTTC
>TRBV20-1|TRBJ2-1|-|TRBD2|17
CSARSGREGKSYNEQFF
TGCAGTGCTAGATCCGGGCGGGAGGGAAAATCCTACAATGAGCAGTTCTTC
>TRBV20-1|TRBJ1-4|many|-|15
CSARIGEGVGEKLFF
TGCAGTGCGAGGATAGGAGAGGGAGTTGGGGAAAAACTGTTTTTT
>TRBV24-1|TRBJ2-2|-|TRBD2|18
CATSDRPGLAANTGELFF
TGTGCCACCAGTGACAGACCGGGACTAGCAGCAAACACCGGGGAGCTGTTTTTT
>TRBV20-1|TRBJ2-1|few|TRBD2|13
CSATSGLYNEQFF
TGCAGTGCTACTAGCGGACTATACAATGAGCAGTTCTTC
>TRBV15|TRBJ1-5|many|-|16
CATSRARARSNQPQHF
TGTGCCACCAGCAGAGCTAGGGCGCGGAGCAATCAGCCCCAGCATTTT
>TRBV28|TRBJ1-2|many|-|10
CGTRNYGYTF
TGTGGTACCCGAAACTATGGCTACACCTTC
>TRBV28|TRBJ2-5|many|TRBD2|16
CASSFVLAGAQGTQYF
TGTGCCAGCAGTTTTGTCCTAGCGGGAGCCCAGGGGACCCAGTACTTC
>TRBV29-1|TRBJ2-5|-|-|14
CSVEGSQYQETQYF
TGCAGCGTTGAAGGCTCGCAGTACCAAGAGACCCAGTACTTC
>TRBV7-2|TRBJ2-3|-|TRBD2|16
CASSGQTSGRADTQYF
TGTGCCAGCAGCGGTCAGACTAGCGGGAGGGCAGATACGCAGTATTTT